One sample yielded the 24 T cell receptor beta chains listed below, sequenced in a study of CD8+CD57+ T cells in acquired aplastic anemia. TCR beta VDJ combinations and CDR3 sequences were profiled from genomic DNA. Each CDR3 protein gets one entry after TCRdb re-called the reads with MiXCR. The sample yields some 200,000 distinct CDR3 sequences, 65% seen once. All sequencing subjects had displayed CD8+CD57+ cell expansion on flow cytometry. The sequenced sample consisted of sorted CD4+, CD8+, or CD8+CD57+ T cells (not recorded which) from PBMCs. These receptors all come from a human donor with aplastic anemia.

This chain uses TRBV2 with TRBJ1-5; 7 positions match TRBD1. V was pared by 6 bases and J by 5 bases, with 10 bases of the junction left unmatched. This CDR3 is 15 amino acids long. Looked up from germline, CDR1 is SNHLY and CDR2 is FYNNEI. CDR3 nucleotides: TGTGCCAGCAGGAGTATACAGGGGCGGCATCAGCCCCAGCATTTT. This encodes CASRSIQGRHQPQHF.

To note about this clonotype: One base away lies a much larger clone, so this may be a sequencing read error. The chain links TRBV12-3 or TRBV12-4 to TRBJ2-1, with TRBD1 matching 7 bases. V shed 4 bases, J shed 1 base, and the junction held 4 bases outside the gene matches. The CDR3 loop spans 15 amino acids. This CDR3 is CASSSQTGSYNEQFF. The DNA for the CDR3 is TGTGCCAGCAGTTCACAGACAGGGTCCTACAATGAGCAGTTCTTC.

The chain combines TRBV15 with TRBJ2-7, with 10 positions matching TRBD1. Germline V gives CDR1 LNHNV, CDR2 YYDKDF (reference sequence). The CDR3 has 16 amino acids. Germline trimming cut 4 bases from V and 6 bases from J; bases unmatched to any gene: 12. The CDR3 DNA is TGTGCCACCAGCATTTCTGCGACAGGGGGCGTGATCGAGCAGTACTTC. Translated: CATSISATGGVIEQYF.

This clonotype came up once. CDR3 in amino acids: CASSLDTSGTLYEQYF. The DNA of the CDR3 is TGCGCCAGCAGCCTGGATACTAGCGGGACGCTATACGAGCAGTACTTC. The V call is TRBV5-1, the J call TRBJ2-7; 10 nucleotides align to TRBD2. The CDR3 is 16 amino acids. Germline values: CDR1 SGHRS, CDR2 YFSETQ. With 4 bases clipped from V and 4 bases from J, the junction kept 11 bases outside the gene matches.

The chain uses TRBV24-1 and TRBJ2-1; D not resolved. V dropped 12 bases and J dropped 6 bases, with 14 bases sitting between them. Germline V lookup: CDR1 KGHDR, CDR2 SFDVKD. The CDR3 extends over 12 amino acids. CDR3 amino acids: CAPPPTPNEQFF. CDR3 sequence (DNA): TGTGCCCCTCCGCCCACCCCCAATGAGCAGTTCTTC.

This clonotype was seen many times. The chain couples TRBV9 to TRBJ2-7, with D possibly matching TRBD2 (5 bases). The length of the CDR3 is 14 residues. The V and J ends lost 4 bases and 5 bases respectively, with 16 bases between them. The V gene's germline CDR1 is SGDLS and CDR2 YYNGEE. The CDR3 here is CASSPRRGIHEQYF. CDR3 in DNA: TGTGCCAGCAGCCCCCGTAGAGGGATCCACGAGCAGTACTTC. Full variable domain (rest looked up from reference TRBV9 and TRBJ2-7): DSGVTQTPKHLITATGQRVTLRCSPRSGDLSVYWYQQSLDQGLQFLIQYYNGEERAKGNILERFSAQQFPDLHSELNLSSLELGDSALYFCASSPRRGIHEQYFGPGTRLTVT.

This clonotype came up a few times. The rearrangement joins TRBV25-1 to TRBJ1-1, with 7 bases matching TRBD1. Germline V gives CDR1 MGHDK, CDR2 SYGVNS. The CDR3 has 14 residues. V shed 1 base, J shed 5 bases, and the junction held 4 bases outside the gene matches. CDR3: CASSESAGGTEAFF. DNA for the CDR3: TGTGCCAGCAGTGAATCGGCAGGGGGAACTGAAGCTTTCTTT.

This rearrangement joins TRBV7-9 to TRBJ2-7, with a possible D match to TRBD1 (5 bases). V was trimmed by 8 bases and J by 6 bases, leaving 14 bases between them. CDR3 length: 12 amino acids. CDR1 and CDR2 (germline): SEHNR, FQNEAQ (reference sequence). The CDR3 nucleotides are TGTGCCAGCCAAAGGGGTGCCTTCGAGCAGTACTTC. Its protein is CASQRGAFEQYF.

The CDR3 reads CASSSTGDWHNEQFF. Written as DNA, the CDR3 is TGTGCCAGCAGTTCAACCGGGGACTGGCACAATGAGCAGTTCTTC. This rearrangement joins TRBV12-3 or TRBV12-4 to TRBJ2-1; D might be TRBD2 (6 bases). The length of the CDR3 is 15 residues. The ends were cut back, 4 bases at V and 5 bases at J, with 15 bases in the middle.

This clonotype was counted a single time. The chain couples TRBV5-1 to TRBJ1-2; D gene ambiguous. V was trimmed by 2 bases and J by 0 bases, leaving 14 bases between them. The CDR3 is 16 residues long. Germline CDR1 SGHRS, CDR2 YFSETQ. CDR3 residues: CASSFGSNAANYGYTF. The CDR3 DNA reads TGCGCCAGCAGCTTTGGGAGCAACGCAGCTAACTATGGCTACACCTTC. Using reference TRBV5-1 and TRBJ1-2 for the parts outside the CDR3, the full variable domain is KAGVTQTPRYLIKTRGQQVTLSCSPISGHRSVSWYQQTPGQGLQFLFEYFSETQRNKGNFPGRFSGRQFSNSRSEMNVSTLELGDSALYLCASSFGSNAANYGYTFGSGTRLTVV.

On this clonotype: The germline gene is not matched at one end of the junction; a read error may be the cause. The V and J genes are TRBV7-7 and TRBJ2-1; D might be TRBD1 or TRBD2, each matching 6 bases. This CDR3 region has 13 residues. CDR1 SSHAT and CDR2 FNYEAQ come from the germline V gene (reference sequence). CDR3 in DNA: TGTGCTAGCAGCTTAGACGGGGGCCGGGAGCAGTTCTTC. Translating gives CASSLDGGREQFF.

The CDR3 spells CASSIEPRQYQETQYF. The CDR3 nucleotides are TGTGCCAGTAGTATTGAGCCCAGACAGTACCAAGAGACCCAGTACTTC. The chain carries TRBV19 and TRBJ2-5, with TRBD1 as a possible D gene (5 bases). CDR1 is LNHDA, CDR2 SQIVND, per germline (reference sequence). The CDR3 extends over 16 amino acids. V was pared by 3 bases and J by 0 bases, with 14 bases between.

The CDR3 loop is CATSRDLGDNQPQHF. The CDR3 coding sequence is TGTGCCACCAGCAGAGATCTAGGCGATAATCAGCCCCAGCATTTT. The V call is TRBV15, the J call TRBJ1-5, with D uncertain. V was trimmed by 0 bases and J by 4 bases, leaving 10 bases between them. The CDR3 runs to 15 residues. Germline V CDR1 and CDR2: LNHNV, YYDKDF (reference sequence).

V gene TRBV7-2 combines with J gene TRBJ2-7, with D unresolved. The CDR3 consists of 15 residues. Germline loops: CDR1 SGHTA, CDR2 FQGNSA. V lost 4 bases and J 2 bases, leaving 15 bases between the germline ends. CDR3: CASSSFTEPTYEQYF. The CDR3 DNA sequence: TGTGCCAGCAGCTCCTTCACGGAGCCCACCTACGAGCAGTACTTC.

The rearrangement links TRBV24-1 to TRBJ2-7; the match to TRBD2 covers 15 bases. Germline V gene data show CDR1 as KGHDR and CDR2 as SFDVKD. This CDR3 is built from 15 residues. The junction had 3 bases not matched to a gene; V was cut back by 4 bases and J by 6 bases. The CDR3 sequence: CATSDQGLAGGEQYF. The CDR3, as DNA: TGTGCCACCAGTGACCAGGGACTAGCGGGAGGCGAGCAGTACTTC.

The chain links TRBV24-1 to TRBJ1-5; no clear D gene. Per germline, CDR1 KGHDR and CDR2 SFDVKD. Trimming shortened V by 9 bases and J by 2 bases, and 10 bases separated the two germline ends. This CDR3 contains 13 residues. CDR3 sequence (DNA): TGTGCCACCCAAGGGCTGGGCAATCAGCCCCAGCATTTT. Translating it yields CATQGLGNQPQHF.

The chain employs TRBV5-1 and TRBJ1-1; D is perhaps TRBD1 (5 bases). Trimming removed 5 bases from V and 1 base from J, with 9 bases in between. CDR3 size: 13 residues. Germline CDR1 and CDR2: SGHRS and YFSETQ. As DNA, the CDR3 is TGCGCCAGCAGGGGGGTCGGGAACACTGAAGCTTTCTTT. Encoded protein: CASRGVGNTEAFF.

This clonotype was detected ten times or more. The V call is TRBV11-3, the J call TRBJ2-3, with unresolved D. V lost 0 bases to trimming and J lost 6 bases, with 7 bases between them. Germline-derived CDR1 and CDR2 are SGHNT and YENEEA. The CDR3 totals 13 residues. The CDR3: CASSLDTSDTQYF. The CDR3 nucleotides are TGTGCCAGCAGCTTAGATACAAGCGATACGCAGTATTTT. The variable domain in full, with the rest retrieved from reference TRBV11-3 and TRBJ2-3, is EAGVVQSPRYKIIEKKQPVAFWCNPISGHNTLYWYLQNLGQGPELLIRYENEEAVDDSQLPKDRFSAERLKGVDSTLKIQPAELGDSAVYLCASSLDTSDTQYFGPGTRLTVL.

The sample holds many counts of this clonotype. CDR3 sequence reads: CATSDPGEPNQPQHF. For the CDR3, the DNA is TGTGCCACCAGTGACCCAGGAGAGCCCAATCAGCCCCAGCATTTT. This sequence joins TRBV24-1 and TRBJ1-5, with D uncertain. V dropped 4 bases and J dropped 3 bases, with 12 bases sitting between them. The CDR3 runs 15 residues. CDR1 is KGHDR, CDR2 SFDVKD, per germline.

The CDR3 here is CASSLEVSNYGYTF. CDR3 bases: TGTGCCAGCAGCTTAGAGGTCTCAAACTATGGCTACACCTTC. V and J are TRBV7-3 and TRBJ1-2; no firm D call. CDR3 size: 14 residues. In germline, CDR1 is SGHTA, CDR2 FQGTGA. V lost 2 bases and J lost 2, with 9 bases in between.

CDR3 protein: CAIRADGFYTEAFF. The CDR3 bases are TGTGCCATCAGGGCGGACGGGTTCTACACTGAAGCTTTCTTT. This chain links TRBV10-3 with TRBJ1-1, with D unclear. V was pared by 6 bases and J by 3 bases, with 14 bases between. Germline V gene data show CDR1 as ENHRY and CDR2 as SYGVKD. CDR3 size: 14 residues.

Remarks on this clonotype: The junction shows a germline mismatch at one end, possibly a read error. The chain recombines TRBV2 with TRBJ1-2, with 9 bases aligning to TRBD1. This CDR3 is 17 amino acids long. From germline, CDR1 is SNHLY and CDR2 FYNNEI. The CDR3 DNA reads TGTGCCAGCAGTGTCCTAAGAGACAGGGGGACTAACGATGGCTACACCTTT. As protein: CASSVLRDRGTNDGYTF.

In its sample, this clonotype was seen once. CDR3 coding DNA: TGTGCCATCAGTGATTACCGGGACGGAACCTACAATGAGCAGTTCTTC. Amino acids: CAISDYRDGTYNEQFF. The chain is built from TRBV10-3 and TRBJ2-1, with D tentatively TRBD1 or TRBD2 (5 bases each). CDR3 length: 16 residues. V was cut by 3 bases and J by 2 bases, with 14 bases left in between. Germline assignment: CDR1 ENHRY and CDR2 SYGVKD.

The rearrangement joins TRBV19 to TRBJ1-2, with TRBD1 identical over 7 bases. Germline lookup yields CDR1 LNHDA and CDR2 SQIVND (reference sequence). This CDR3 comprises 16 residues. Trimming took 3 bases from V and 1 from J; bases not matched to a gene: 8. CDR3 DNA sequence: TGTGCCAGTAGTATTTCGACAGGGAGTCTTAACTATGGCTACACCTTC. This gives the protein CASSISTGSLNYGYTF.